This TCR beta chain was found in a study of blood T cell repertoires in COVID-19. Study information: The samples span acute and convalescent COVID-19 from the United States, Italy and Spain. From T cells, B-cell-depleted T cells, or PBMCs came the material, which was cDNA or gDNA.

V was pared by 5 bases and J by 5 bases, with 10 bases of the junction left unmatched. CDR3 length: 17 residues. Germline V gene data show CDR1 as SGHAT and CDR2 as FQNNGV. In the source study's methods: The authors estimated nucleated cell counts from reference gene primer amplification. Measured with immunoSEQ multiplex PCR; TCRdb has only the in-frame clones, and not every one. The DNA was the basis for D and trimming; V, J and clone size are from that table. The sample records fewer than 50,000 clones, about 92% being singletons. The clonotype comes from a man aged 45-65 years with COVID-19, enrolled during active disease. Sequenced sample: peripheral blood. The chain is built from TRBV11-2 and TRBJ2-1; 12 bases align to TRBD2. In nucleotides, the CDR3 is TGTGCCAGCAGCCCCACACTAGCGGGAGGTAGACACAATGAGCAGTTCTTC. This gives the protein CASSPTLAGGRHNEQFF.